These T cell receptor beta chains were read from a single sample in a study of cytomegalovirus exposure and HLA in healthy donors. Assay used: immunoSEQ multiplex PCR; TCRdb lists only in-frame clones, some missing. Here the sample spans some 69,000 clones, over 85% being singletons. Source material: PBMCs. These receptors were collected from a man aged 18 to 30 in good health and CMV-seropositive. Each CDR3 is given with its conserved first and last residue. A D gene is named only where the DNA matches it firmly. Clone size, where shown, is once, few, many, or a class for clones that have expanded.

j_gene | abundance | v_gene | d_gene | CDR3nt | CDR3aa
TRBJ1-5 | - | TRBV4-3 | - | TGCGCCAGCAGCCAAGATCTGGGACATAGCAATCAGCCCCAGCATTTT | CASSQDLGHSNQPQHF
TRBJ2-7 | - | TRBV5-4 | TRBD1 | TGTGCCAGCAGTTCCACAGGGGGCGAGTACGAGCAGTACTTC | CASSSTGGEYEQYF
TRBJ2-1 | - | TRBV27 | - | TGTGCCAGCAGCCCGGAGTTTTTTAAGGGGCTGGTCTACAATGAGCAGTTCTTC | CASSPEFFKGLVYNEQFF
TRBJ2-7 | few | TRBV2 | TRBD2 | TGTGCCAGCACTCTCTTAACTAGCGCAGCCTACGAGCAGTACTTC | CASTLLTSAAYEQYF
TRBJ1-3 | - | TRBV30 | TRBD1 | TGTGCCTGGGCTCCGACAGGGGCAAGCTCTGGAAACACCATATATTTT | CAWAPTGASSGNTIYF
TRBJ2-6 | - | TRBV2 | - | TGTGCCAGCAACCCTATACTCTCTGGGGCCAACGTCCTGACTTTC | CASNPILSGANVLTF
TRBJ1-1 | - | TRBV25-1 | - | TGTGCCAGCTGCGGGGGGAGTACTTTCGACACTGAAGCTTTCTTT | CASCGGSTFDTEAFF
TRBJ2-7 | - | TRBV25-1 | TRBD1 | TGTGCCAGCAGAGAAGCTGGACAGGGTTCATACGAGCAGTACTTC | CASREAGQGSYEQYF
TRBJ2-3 | - | TRBV11-2 | - | TGTGCCAGCAGCTTAGCCGCGACTCGGTCGACAGATACGCAGTATTTT | CASSLAATRSTDTQYF
TRBJ1-4 | - | TRBV2 | - | TGTGCCAGCAGTTTGAGGCAGGGGAATGAAAAACTGTTTTTT | CASSLRQGNEKLFF
TRBJ2-7 | - | TRBV6-1 | TRBD1 | TGTGCCATCAGTGAGCCCTACAGGGGAAGCTCCTACGAGCAGTACTTC | CAISEPYRGSSYEQYF
TRBJ2-7 | - | TRBV28 | TRBD1 | TGTGCCAGCAGTTCCCCTGGACAGGGGAGCTACGAGCAGTACTTC | CASSSPGQGSYEQYF
TRBJ1-2 | - | TRBV27 | - | TGTGCCAGCAGTACAAAACAGGGAAACTATGGCTACACCTTC | CASSTKQGNYGYTF
TRBJ1-1 | once | TRBV5-1 | - | TGCGCCAGCAGCCTGGTTCGGGGATCCCTCCCGGCTGAAGCTTTCTTT | CASSLVRGSLPAEAFF
TRBJ2-7 | once | TRBV7-2 | TRBD1 | TGTGCCAGCAGCCGAATACCGGGACAGACCTACGAGCAGTACTTC | CASSRIPGQTYEQYF
TRBJ1-4 | - | TRBV4-3 | - | TGCGCCAGCACCCCGGACACGAGAAATGAAAAACTGTTTTTT | CASTPDTRNEKLFF
TRBJ2-1 | - | TRBV5-1 | TRBD1 | TGCGCCAGCAGCTTGGTGTACAGGGGGCGGAATGAGCAGTTCTTC | CASSLVYRGRNEQFF
TRBJ2-7 | - | TRBV9 | TRBD2 | TGTGCCAGCAGCGTGGGAAGCGGGGGGTACGAGCAGTACTTC | CASSVGSGGYEQYF
TRBJ2-2 | - | TRBV30 | TRBD1 | TGTGCCTGGAGTCTTTCCGGGACAGGGGTGACCGGGGAGCTGTTTTTT | CAWSLSGTGVTGELFF
TRBJ2-1 | - | TRBV28 | TRBD2 | TGTGCCAGCAGTTATTCGATGCTAGCGGGAAGAAGTAATGAGCAGTTCTTC | CASSYSMLAGRSNEQFF
TRBJ1-2 | - | TRBV14 | TRBD1 | TGTGCCAGCAGCTCTTTGGACAGGGGTAGCTATGGCTACACCTTC | CASSSLDRGSYGYTF
TRBJ2-1 | - | TRBV4-3 | - | TGCGCCAGCAGCCAAGTCTTCCCGGGAAACAATGAGCAGTTCTTC | CASSQVFPGNNEQFF
TRBJ2-1 | - | TRBV28 | - | TGTGCCAGCAGTTTGTTGGGAGGTGAGCAGTTCTTC | CASSLLGGEQFF
TRBJ1-2 | - | TRBV2 | - | TGTGCCAGCAGGAGGGAGTCATATGGCTACACCTTC | CASRRESYGYTF
TRBJ2-1 | - | TRBV9 | TRBD2 | TGTGCCAGCAGCGTAGGAGGGGAGGGGTCCTACAATGAGCAGTTCTTC | CASSVGGEGSYNEQFF
TRBJ2-5 | - | TRBV19 | TRBD1 | TGTGCCAGTAGTATGGACAGGACATTGGAGACCCAGTACTTC | CASSMDRTLETQYF
TRBJ2-1 | - | TRBV19 | TRBD2 | TGTGCCAGTAGTATTCGCCTAGCGGATGGAGAGCAGTTCTTC | CASSIRLADGEQFF
TRBJ2-7 | - | TRBV6-5 | TRBD2 | TGTGCCAGCAGTTACCTACGGGGGGACGAGCAGTACTTC | CASSYLRGDEQYF
TRBJ2-4 | - | TRBV28 | TRBD1 | TGTGCCTGCACCAAGCAGGGGGCCGGCAAAAACATTCAGTACTTC | CACTKQGAGKNIQYF
TRBJ2-7 | - | TRBV28 | - | TGTGCCAGCAGTTTCCCCGAACCTTGGGGCGGATACGAGCAGTACTTC | CASSFPEPWGGYEQYF
TRBJ1-1 | - | TRBV5-1 | - | TGCGCCAGCAGCTTGGGACAGGAGAACACTGAAGCTTTCTTT | CASSLGQENTEAFF
TRBJ2-5 | - | TRBV6-5 | - | TGTGCCAGCAGTTACGTAGGGGCGGGGGAGACCCAGTACTTC | CASSYVGAGETQYF
TRBJ2-2 | - | TRBV5-6 | TRBD2 | TGTGCCAGCAGCTTAGGCAAGGCTAGCGGGAATCTCGGGGAGCTGTTTTTT | CASSLGKASGNLGELFF
TRBJ1-1 | - | TRBV2 | - | TGTGCCAGCCTGGGGGGGAGCACTGAAGCTTTCTTT | CASLGGSTEAFF
TRBJ2-1 | - | TRBV10-3 | TRBD2 | TGTGCCATCAGTGATTTAGCGGGGGTCTACAATGAGCAGTTCTTC | CAISDLAGVYNEQFF
TRBJ2-1 | - | TRBV27 | TRBD1 | TGTGCCAGCAGTCCCGGACAGGGTTGGAGTGAGCAGTTCTTC | CASSPGQGWSEQFF
TRBJ2-5 | - | TRBV4-2 | TRBD1 | TGTGCCAGCAGCCAAGGCCACAGGGGGGAGCCAAGGGCACAAGAGACCCAGTACTTC | CASSQGHRGEPRAQETQYF
TRBJ2-1 | - | TRBV28 | - | TGTGCCAGCAGTTTACCCCGCGGGGTGTTGAGGATCAGCAATGAGCAGTTCTTC | CASSLPRGVLRISNEQFF
TRBJ1-1 | - | TRBV14 | - | TGTGCCAGCAGCCCGACCCGGGGGAACACTGAAGCTTTCTTT | CASSPTRGNTEAFF
TRBJ2-5 | - | TRBV27 | - | TGTGCCAGCGGGCCTTCCCAAGAGACCCAGTACTTC | CASGPSQETQYF
TRBJ1-5 | - | TRBV27 | - | TGTGCCAGCAGTTTATGTCTTACAGGGACATGGTGCAATCAGCCCCAGCATTTT | CASSLCLTGTWCNQPQHF
TRBJ2-1 | - | TRBV7-7 | TRBD1 | TGTGCTAGCAGCCCTAATCCGGGACAGGGGTGGAATGAGCAGTTCTTC | CASSPNPGQGWNEQFF
TRBJ2-1 | - | TRBV4-3 | TRBD2 | TGCGCCAGCAGCCTGCCCGGACTAGCGGGAGTGGATGAGCAGTTCTTC | CASSLPGLAGVDEQFF
TRBJ2-7 | - | TRBV28 | - | TGTGCCAGCAGTCTCGGGACTGTCTACGAGCAGTACTTC | CASSLGTVYEQYF
TRBJ2-1 | - | TRBV30 | - | TGTGCCTGGAGAGTGACCGGGGTACGGAATGAGCAGTTCTTC | CAWRVTGVRNEQFF
TRBJ2-1 | - | TRBV2 | TRBD1 | TGTGCCAGCAGACAGGGGAGTGATGAGCAGTTCTTC | CASRQGSDEQFF
TRBJ1-5 | - | TRBV27 | - | TGTGCCAGCAGTTCCTCGGGTCAGCCCCAGCATTTT | CASSSSGQPQHF
TRBJ2-7 | once | TRBV6-5 | TRBD1 | TGTGCCAGCAGTTACAAGGCCGGGGACAGGGGATACGAGCAGTACTTC | CASSYKAGDRGYEQYF
TRBJ1-5 | - | TRBV19 | - | TGTGCCAGTAGTATCGTCGACGGGGTTGGGCAGCCCCAGCATTTT | CASSIVDGVGQPQHF
TRBJ1-3 | - | TRBV4-3 | TRBD1 | TGCGCCAGCAGCCCAACCGGGACAGGGGGGCTAACCGGAAACACCATATATTTT | CASSPTGTGGLTGNTIYF
TRBJ2-3 | - | TRBV4-2 | - | TGTGCCAGCAGCCAAGAATGGGCCGTAGCAGATACGCAGTATTTT | CASSQEWAVADTQYF
TRBJ2-1 | - | TRBV5-1 | TRBD2 | TGCGCCAGCAGCTTAACTCGGGGGGGTTCTTACAATGAGCAGTTCTTC | CASSLTRGGSYNEQFF
TRBJ2-2 | - | TRBV7-6 | TRBD1 | TGTGCCAGCAGCGCGGGACAGGGGGGGACCGGGGAGCTGTTTTTT | CASSAGQGGTGELFF
TRBJ1-1 | - | TRBV9 | TRBD1 | TGTGCCAGCGGCGTATTACGGGACAGTGAAGCTTTCTTT | CASGVLRDSEAFF
TRBJ2-5 | once | TRBV6-1 | TRBD1 | TGTGCCAGCAGAGAAACAGGGGTCCAAGAGACCCAGTACTTC | CASRETGVQETQYF
TRBJ2-1 | - | TRBV9 | - | TGTGCCAGCAGCCCCCCGACTCGGAGCTCCTACAATGAGCAGTTCTTC | CASSPPTRSSYNEQFF
TRBJ1-4 | - | TRBV5-4 | TRBD1 | TGTGCCAGCAGCATTCGGACAGGGGGCAATGAAAAACTGTTTTTT | CASSIRTGGNEKLFF
TRBJ2-7 | - | TRBV28 | - | TGTGCCAGCAGTTCCTTTCGTTTTCTCTACGAGCAGTACTTC | CASSSFRFLYEQYF